This T cell receptor beta chain was identified in a study of T-cell reconstitution after alpha-beta-depleted transplantation in children. Study observations and caveats: Expanded graft clones, several hundred of them, were reportedly the source of alpha-beta T cells about two months after transplant. Counts and diversity of T cells one year after transplant came mostly from newly produced T cells. After transplant, high TCRbeta diversity at day 60 in some patients arose from surviving recipient T cells and thymic progenitors.

In regard to this clonotype: What it binds is not known.

Unique molecular identifiers were built into the TCRbeta library. TCRdb used MiXCR to reprocess the PCR reads, holding one entry per CDR3 protein. The table records about 980,000 distinct CDR3 sequences, about 29% of them present only once. This TCR was recovered from a boy under two years old who had a stem cell transplant for SCID, so the T cells may come from the graft donor. Sequenced here: PBMCs, mostly from graft donor cells, sampled 360 days after TCRalphabeta/CD19-depleted stem cell transplant.

CDR3 residues: CASSFPSGRSTQYF. CDR3 sequence (DNA): TGTGCCAGCAGTTTCCCTAGCGGGAGGTCTACGCAGTATTTT. The chain employs TRBV12-3 or TRBV12-4 and TRBJ2-3, with 11 positions matching TRBD2. V lost 3 bases to trimming and J lost 8 bases; unmatched junction nucleotides: 4. The CDR3 spans 14 residues.